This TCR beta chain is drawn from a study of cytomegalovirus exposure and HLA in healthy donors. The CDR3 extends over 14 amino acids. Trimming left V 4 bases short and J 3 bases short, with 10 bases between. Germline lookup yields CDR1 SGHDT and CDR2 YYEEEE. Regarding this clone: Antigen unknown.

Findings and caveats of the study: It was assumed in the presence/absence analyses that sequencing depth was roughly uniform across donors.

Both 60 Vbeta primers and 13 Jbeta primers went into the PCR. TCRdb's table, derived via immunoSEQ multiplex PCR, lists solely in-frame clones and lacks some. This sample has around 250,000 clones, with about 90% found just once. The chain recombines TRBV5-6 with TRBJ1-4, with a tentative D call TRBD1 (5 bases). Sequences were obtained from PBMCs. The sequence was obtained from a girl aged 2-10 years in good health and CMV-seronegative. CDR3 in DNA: TGTGCCAGCAGCCGTCGGGGGTCTAATGAAAAACTGTTTTTT. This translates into CASSRRGSNEKLFF.